This TCR beta chain came from a study of blood T cell repertoires in COVID-19. Study information: Material from acute and convalescent COVID-19 was sourced from the United States, Italy and Spain. PBMCs, B-cell-depleted T cells, or T cells provided the cDNA or gDNA that made up the material.

Germline V lookup: CDR1 LGHDT, CDR2 YNNKEL (reference sequence). With 2 bases clipped from V and 5 bases from J, the junction kept 4 bases outside the gene matches. The CDR3 extends over 16 amino acids. In the original processing: Amplification from reference gene primers served as the basis for estimated nucleated cell counts. Sequencing was performed with immunoSEQ multiplex PCR; in TCRdb, only in-frame clones are kept and a portion is missing. V, J and clone size reflect that table, while D and trimming were determined from the DNA. The data contain more than 60,000 clones, about 88% of them singletons.

The rearrangement uses TRBV3-1 (or the pseudogene TRBV3-2) and TRBJ2-2; 11 nucleotides agree with TRBD2. Material for sequencing was peripheral blood. The source of this sequence is a woman between 50 and 59 years old with active COVID-19. The DNA for the CDR3 is TGTGCCAGCAGCCAAACAACTAGCGGGAGTACCGGGGAGCTGTTTTTT. Residues: CASSQTTSGSTGELFF.